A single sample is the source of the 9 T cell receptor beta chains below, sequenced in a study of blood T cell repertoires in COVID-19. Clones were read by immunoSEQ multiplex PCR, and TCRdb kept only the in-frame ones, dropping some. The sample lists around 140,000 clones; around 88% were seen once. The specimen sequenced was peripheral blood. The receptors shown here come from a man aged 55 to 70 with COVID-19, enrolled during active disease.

This chain's CDR3 is CASRVDSGPFQPQHF. The CDR3 DNA sequence: TGCGCCAGCAGGGTGGACAGTGGACCTTTTCAGCCCCAGCATTTT. The chain has TRBV5-1 and TRBJ1-5, with a tentative D call TRBD1 (6 bases). Trimming removed 5 bases from V and 6 bases from J, with 18 bases in between. There are 15 residues in the CDR3. Germline-derived CDR1 and CDR2 are SGHRS and YFSETQ.

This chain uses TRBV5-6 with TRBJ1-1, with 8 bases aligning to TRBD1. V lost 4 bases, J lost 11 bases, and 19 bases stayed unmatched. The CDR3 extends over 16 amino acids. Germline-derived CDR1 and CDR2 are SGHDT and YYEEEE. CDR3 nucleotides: TGTGCCAGCAGCGAAGGACAGGGTTTTGTTTCAATCCGGGCTTTCTTT. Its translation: CASSEGQGFVSIRAFF.

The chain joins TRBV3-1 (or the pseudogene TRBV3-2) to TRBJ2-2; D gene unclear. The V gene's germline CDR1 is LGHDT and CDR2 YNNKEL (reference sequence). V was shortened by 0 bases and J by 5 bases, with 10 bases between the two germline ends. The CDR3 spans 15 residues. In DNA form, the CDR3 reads TGTGCCAGCAGCCAAGATCTCGCTAAGACCGGGGAGCTGTTTTTT. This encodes CASSQDLAKTGELFF.

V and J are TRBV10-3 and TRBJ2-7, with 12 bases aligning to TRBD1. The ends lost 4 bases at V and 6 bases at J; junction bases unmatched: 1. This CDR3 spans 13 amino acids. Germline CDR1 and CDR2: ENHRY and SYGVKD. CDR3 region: CAISGDRGREQYF. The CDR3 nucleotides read TGTGCCATCAGTGGGGACAGGGGGCGCGAGCAGTACTTC.

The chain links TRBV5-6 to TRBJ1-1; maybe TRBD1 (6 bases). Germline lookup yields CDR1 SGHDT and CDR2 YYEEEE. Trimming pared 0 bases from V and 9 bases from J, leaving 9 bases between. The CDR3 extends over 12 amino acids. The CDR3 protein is CASSLATGQAFF. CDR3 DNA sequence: TGTGCCAGCAGCTTGGCGACAGGACAAGCTTTCTTT. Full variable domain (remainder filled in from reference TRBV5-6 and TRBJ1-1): DAGVTQSPTHLIKTRGQQVTLRCSPKSGHDTVSWYQQALGQGPQFIFQYYEEEERQRGNFPDRFSGHQFPNYSSELNVNALLLGDSALYLCASSLATGQAFFGQGTRLTVV.

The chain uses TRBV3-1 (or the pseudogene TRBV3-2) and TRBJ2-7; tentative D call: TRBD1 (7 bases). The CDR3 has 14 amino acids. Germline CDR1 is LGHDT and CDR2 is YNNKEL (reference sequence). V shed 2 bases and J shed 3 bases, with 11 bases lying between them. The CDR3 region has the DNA TGTGCCAGCAGCCAACAGGGGGGAAGCTACGAGCAGTACTTC. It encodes CASSQQGGSYEQYF.

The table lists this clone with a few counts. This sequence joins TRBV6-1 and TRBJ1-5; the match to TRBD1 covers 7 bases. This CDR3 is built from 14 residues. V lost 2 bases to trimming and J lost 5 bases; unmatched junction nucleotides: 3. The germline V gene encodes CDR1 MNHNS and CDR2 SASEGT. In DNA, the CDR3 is TGTGCCAGCAGTGAACGGCAGGGGGATCAGCCCCAGCATTTT. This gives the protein CASSERQGDQPQHF.

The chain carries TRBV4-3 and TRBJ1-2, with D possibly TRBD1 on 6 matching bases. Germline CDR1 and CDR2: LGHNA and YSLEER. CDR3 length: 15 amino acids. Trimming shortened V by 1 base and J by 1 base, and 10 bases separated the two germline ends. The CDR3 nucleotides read TGCGCCAGCAGCCAAGGCCCACAGGGTAACTATGGCTACACCTTC. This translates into CASSQGPQGNYGYTF.

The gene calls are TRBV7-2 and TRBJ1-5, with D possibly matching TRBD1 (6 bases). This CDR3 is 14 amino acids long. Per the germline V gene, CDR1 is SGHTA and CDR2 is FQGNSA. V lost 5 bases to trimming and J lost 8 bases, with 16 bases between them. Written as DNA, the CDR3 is TGTGCCAGCAGCCGGAATGGGGGCTCCGAGCCCCAGCATTTT. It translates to CASSRNGGSEPQHF. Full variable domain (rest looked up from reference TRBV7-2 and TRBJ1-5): GAGVSQSPSNKVTEKGKDVELRCDPISGHTALYWYRQSLGQGLEFLIYFQGNSAPDKSGLPSDRFSAERTGGSVSTLTIQRTQQEDSAVYLCASSRNGGSEPQHFGDGTRLSIL.